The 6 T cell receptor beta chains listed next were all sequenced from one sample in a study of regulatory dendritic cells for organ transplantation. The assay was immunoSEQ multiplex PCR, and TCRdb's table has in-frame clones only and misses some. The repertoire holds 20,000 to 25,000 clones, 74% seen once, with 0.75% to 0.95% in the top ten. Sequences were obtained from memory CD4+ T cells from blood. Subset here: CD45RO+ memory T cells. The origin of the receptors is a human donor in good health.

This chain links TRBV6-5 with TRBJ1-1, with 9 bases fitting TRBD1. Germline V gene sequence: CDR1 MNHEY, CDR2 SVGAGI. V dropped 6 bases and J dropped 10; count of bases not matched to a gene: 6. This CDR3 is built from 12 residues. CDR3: CASRDRGSVAFF. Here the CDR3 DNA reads TGTGCCAGCAGGGACAGGGGATCGGTAGCTTTCTTT.

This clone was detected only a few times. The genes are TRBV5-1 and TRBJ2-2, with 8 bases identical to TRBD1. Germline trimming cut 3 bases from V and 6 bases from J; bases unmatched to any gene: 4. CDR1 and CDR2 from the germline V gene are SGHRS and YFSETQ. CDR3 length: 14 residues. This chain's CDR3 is CASSSQGVAGELFF. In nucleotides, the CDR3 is TGCGCCAGCAGCTCACAGGGGGTAGCCGGGGAGCTGTTTTTT. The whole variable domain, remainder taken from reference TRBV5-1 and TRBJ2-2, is KAGVTQTPRYLIKTRGQQVTLSCSPISGHRSVSWYQQTPGQGLQFLFEYFSETQRNKGNFPGRFSGRQFSNSRSEMNVSTLELGDSALYLCASSSQGVAGELFFGEGSRLTVL.

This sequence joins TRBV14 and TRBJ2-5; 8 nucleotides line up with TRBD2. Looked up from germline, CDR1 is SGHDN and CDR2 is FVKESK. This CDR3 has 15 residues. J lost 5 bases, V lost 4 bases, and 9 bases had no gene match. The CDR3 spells CASSPFGGGWETQYF. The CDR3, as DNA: TGTGCCAGCAGCCCCTTCGGGGGGGGATGGGAGACCCAGTACTTC.

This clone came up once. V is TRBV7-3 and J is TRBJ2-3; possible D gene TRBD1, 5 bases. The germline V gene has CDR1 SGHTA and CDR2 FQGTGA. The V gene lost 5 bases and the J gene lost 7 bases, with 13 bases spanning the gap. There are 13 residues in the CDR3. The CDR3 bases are TGTGCCAGCAGCACCTCCGACAGAAATACGCAGTATTTT. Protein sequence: CASSTSDRNTQYF.

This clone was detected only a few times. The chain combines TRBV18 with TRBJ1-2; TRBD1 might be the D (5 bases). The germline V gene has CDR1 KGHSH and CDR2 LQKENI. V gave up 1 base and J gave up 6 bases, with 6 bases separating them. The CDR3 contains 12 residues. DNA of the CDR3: TGTGCCAGCTCACCACGCAGGGATGGCTACACCTTC. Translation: CASSPRRDGYTF.

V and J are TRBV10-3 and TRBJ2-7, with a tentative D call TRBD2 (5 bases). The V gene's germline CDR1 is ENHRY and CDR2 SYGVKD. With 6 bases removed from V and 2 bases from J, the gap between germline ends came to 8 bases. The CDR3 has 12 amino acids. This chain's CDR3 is CAIRDSAYEQYF. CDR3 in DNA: TGTGCCATCAGGGACTCGGCCTACGAGCAGTACTTC.